The 3 T cell receptor beta chains reported below all come from one sample, sequenced in a study of Ad26.COV2.S vaccination and SARS-CoV-2 variants (dated by TCRdb to the early 2020s). The time point label, read with the paper, signifies: individuals recovered from natural SARS-CoV-2 infection. The library was produced with the immunoSEQ multiplex PCR assay. In its TCRdb copy, this immuneACCESS table keeps in-frame sequences only and misses some clones. Where compared with another copy, unresolved V genes explain less than half of these, and the others have no known cause. This sample holds approximately 340,000 clones; about 91% were observed only once. The ten largest clones add up to around 4% of the sample. Sequenced here: peripheral blood, sampled after recovery from COVID-19. The receptors were gathered from a human donor who had recovered from COVID-19.

V and J are TRBV7-9 and TRBJ2-5; D gene uncertain. The CDR3 runs 15 residues. Between the trimmed V and J ends, which lost 3 bases and 0 bases, there was a span of 11 bases. Germline V gene sequence: CDR1 SEHNR, CDR2 FQNEAQ (reference sequence). The DNA of the CDR3 is TGTGCCAGCAGCTTTGGGATTTCGTACCAAGAGACCCAGTACTTC. Amino acids: CASSFGISYQETQYF.

DNA of the CDR3: TGTGCTAGTGGTTTGGGGACAGGGGTCGCGGATACGCAGTATTTT. As protein: CASGLGTGVADTQYF. The chain has TRBV12-5 and TRBJ2-3; 9 bases map to TRBD1. CDR1 and CDR2 from the germline V gene are LGHNT and FRNRAP. The junction had 5 bases not matched to a gene; V was cut back by 1 base and J by 6 bases. The CDR3 runs to 15 residues.

The table lists this clone with a count of one. This sequence joins TRBV20-1 and TRBJ1-6, with TRBD1 as a possible D gene (5 bases). The CDR3 has 13 amino acids. From germline, CDR1 is DFQATT and CDR2 SNEGSKA (reference sequence). Trimming pared 3 bases from V and 7 bases from J, leaving 10 bases between. CDR3 in DNA: TGCAGTGCTAGTGCGGGGGAGAATTCACCCCTCCACTTT. It specifies CSASAGENSPLHF.